This TCR beta chain was found in a study of early T cells in non-severe SARS-CoV-2 infection. Across the whole study: Sequenced bulk RNA came from whole blood that was unsorted, and chains were unpaired. General study points: The study's VDJdb matching favored anti-spike CD8 responses and missed private and CD4 specificities.

A note on this clonotype: What it binds is unknown.

V lost 7 bases and J lost 5; bases outside the gene matches: 13. Germline-derived CDR1 and CDR2 are MDHEN and SYDVKM. This CDR3 is built from 16 residues. Individual cDNA molecules were tagged with unique molecular identifiers. TCRdb re-called the 5' RACE reads through MiXCR, storing one row per CDR3 protein. The table has 69,000 or so distinct CDR3 sequences, 4% to 6% seen once. This clonotype was sampled from an adult who was a healthcare worker with PCR-confirmed SARS-CoV-2 infection or an uninfected control (not recorded which). The donor label of this sample is uncertain. V usage is TRBV28 and J usage is TRBJ2-5, with 10 bases matching TRBD2. The input for sequencing was whole blood, taken at baseline. CDR3 loop: CASNFAGTSVGETQYF. CDR3 DNA sequence: TGTGCCAGCAACTTCGCCGGGACTAGCGTTGGGGAGACCCAGTACTTC.